These T cell receptor beta chains were read from a single sample in a study of T-cell memory formation after mild COVID-19. Each CDR3 protein is one row after TCRdb ran MiXCR on the 5' RACE reads. The sample lists fewer than 700,000 distinct CDR3 sequences; about 20% were seen once. The sequenced material came from PBMCs or a T cell subset sorted from them (not recorded which). All receptors derive from an adult woman who had mild COVID-19 (a few samples of this study predate the infection). Cell type and time point are not known. Each CDR3 is given with its conserved first and last residue. A D gene is named only where the DNA matches it firmly. Expanded clones get a size class; other rows say once, few or many, or leave the size out.

V: TRBV27
size: few
D: TRBD1
J: TRBJ1-3
CDR3: CASSLVGTAAFSGNTIYF
DNA: TGTGCCAGCAGTTTAGTGGGGACAGCCGCATTCTCTGGAAACACCATATATTTT

V: TRBV20-1
size: -
D: -
J: TRBJ2-1
CDR3: CSATGTFNEQFF
DNA: TGCAGTGCTACCGGGACATTCAATGAGCAGTTCTTC

V: TRBV7-3
size: few
D: TRBD2
J: TRBJ2-1
CDR3: CASSLYASGGVNEQFF
DNA: TGTGCCAGCAGCTTATACGCTAGCGGGGGGGTAAATGAGCAGTTCTTC

V: TRBV6-1
size: few
D: TRBD1
J: TRBJ1-1
CDR3: CASRMDRGLEAFF
DNA: TGTGCCAGCAGGATGGACAGGGGCCTTGAAGCTTTCTTT

V: TRBV12-3/TRBV12-4
size: -
D: TRBD2
J: TRBJ2-1
CDR3: CASRRPGLAGVLVYNEQFF
DNA: TGTGCCAGCAGACGACCAGGACTAGCGGGAGTGTTAGTTTACAATGAGCAGTTCTTC

V: TRBV27
size: -
D: TRBD1
J: TRBJ2-2
CDR3: CASSLSQGTLSGELFF
DNA: TGTGCCAGCAGTTTATCACAGGGGACCCTCTCCGGGGAGCTGTTTTTT

V: TRBV9
size: few
D: -
J: TRBJ1-5
CDR3: CASSVGAESQPQHF
DNA: TGTGCCAGCAGCGTGGGGGCGGAAAGTCAGCCCCAGCATTTT

V: TRBV18
size: few
D: -
J: TRBJ2-2
CDR3: CASSPSTRGELFF
DNA: TGTGCCAGCTCACCATCGACCCGCGGGGAGCTGTTTTTT

V: TRBV10-2
size: -
D: -
J: TRBJ1-1
CDR3: CASSVGWLLGAGVNTEAFF
DNA: TGCGCCAGCAGTGTAGGGTGGTTGTTGGGGGCAGGAGTGAACACTGAAGCTTTCTTT

V: TRBV20-1
size: -
D: -
J: TRBJ2-7
CDR3: CSARVAEYEQYF
DNA: TGCAGTGCTAGAGTAGCAGAGTACGAGCAGTACTTC

V: TRBV6-2/TRBV6-3
size: -
D: -
J: TRBJ2-3
CDR3: CASKASGTDTQYF
DNA: TGTGCCAGCAAGGCTAGCGGCACAGATACGCAGTATTTT

V: TRBV18
size: -
D: -
J: TRBJ1-2
CDR3: CASSPVTGKTQNPYGYTF
DNA: TGTGCCAGCTCACCGGTGACAGGAAAAACCCAAAACCCGTATGGCTACACCTTC

V: TRBV20-1
size: few
D: TRBD1
J: TRBJ2-7
CDR3: CSARSGQDAYEQYF
DNA: TGCAGTGCTAGATCGGGACAGGATGCCTACGAGCAGTACTTC

V: TRBV4-1
size: -
D: -
J: TRBJ2-7
CDR3: CASSQDREQGYYEQYF
DNA: TGCGCCAGCAGCCAAGATAGGGAGCAGGGATACTACGAGCAGTACTTC

V: TRBV20-1
size: once
D: -
J: TRBJ2-1
CDR3: CSAPGTGNNEQFF
DNA: TGCAGTGCCCCGGGGACTGGCAACAATGAGCAGTTCTTC

V: TRBV5-4
size: few
D: -
J: TRBJ1-1
CDR3: CASSLGFSPAFF
DNA: TGTGCCAGCAGCTTAGGTTTTTCGCCAGCTTTCTTT

V: TRBV9
size: -
D: -
J: TRBJ2-1
CDR3: CASSVGAAVSYNEQFF
DNA: TGTGCCAGCAGCGTAGGGGCGGCCGTCTCCTACAATGAGCAGTTCTTC

V: TRBV3-1
size: -
D: -
J: TRBJ1-1
CDR3: CASSRGIEAFF
DNA: TGTGCCAGCAGCCGGGGTATTGAAGCTTTCTTT

V: TRBV3-1
size: -
D: -
J: TRBJ2-7
CDR3: CASQAYEQYF
DNA: TGTGCCAGCCAAGCCTACGAGCAGTACTTC

V: TRBV5-1
size: few
D: -
J: TRBJ2-3
CDR3: CASSLPTGSSTDTQYF
DNA: TGCGCCAGCAGCCTACCGACTGGTTCTAGCACAGATACGCAGTATTTT

V: TRBV7-8
size: few
D: TRBD2
J: TRBJ2-1
CDR3: CASSIEAGMSTNEQFF
DNA: TGTGCCAGCAGCATAGAAGCGGGAATGAGTACCAATGAGCAGTTCTTC

V: TRBV24-1
size: -
D: -
J: TRBJ2-5
CDR3: CATSEAPGQETQYF
DNA: TGTGCCACCAGTGAGGCGCCAGGTCAAGAGACCCAGTACTTC

V: TRBV5-4
size: -
D: TRBD1
J: TRBJ2-1
CDR3: CASRPTGTGGFNEQFF
DNA: TGTGCCAGCAGGCCCACCGGGACAGGGGGTTTCAATGAGCAGTTCTTC

V: TRBV29-1
size: -
D: -
J: TRBJ1-2
CDR3: CSVEDRWGEGYTF
DNA: TGCAGCGTTGAAGACAGGTGGGGTGAGGGCTACACCTTC

V: TRBV6-5
size: many
D: -
J: TRBJ2-7
CDR3: CASSYLGRGGYEQYF
DNA: TGTGCCAGCAGTTACCTGGGCAGGGGGGGCTACGAGCAGTACTTC

V: TRBV30
size: -
D: -
J: TRBJ1-5
CDR3: CAWSTGSSNQPQHF
DNA: TGTGCCTGGAGTACCGGGTCCTCAAATCAGCCCCAGCATTTT

V: TRBV7-2
size: -
D: TRBD2
J: TRBJ2-3
CDR3: CASSLSSGTSALDTQYF
DNA: TGTGCCAGCAGCTTATCCTCCGGGACTAGCGCACTGGATACGCAGTATTTT

V: TRBV12-3/TRBV12-4
size: few
D: -
J: TRBJ1-2
CDR3: CASSMGGGYTF
DNA: TGTGCCAGCAGCATGGGAGGAGGCTACACCTTC

V: TRBV7-8
size: many
D: TRBD1
J: TRBJ2-4
CDR3: CASSPGTGVFGIQYF
DNA: TGTGCCAGCAGCCCCGGGACAGGGGTTTTTGGCATTCAGTACTTC

V: TRBV6-1
size: -
D: TRBD1
J: TRBJ2-2
CDR3: CASSELRQGVTGELFF
DNA: TGTGCCAGCAGTGAATTAAGGCAGGGGGTCACCGGGGAGCTGTTTTTT

V: TRBV4-3
size: -
D: -
J: TRBJ2-2
CDR3: CASSEGVASFLFF
DNA: TGCGCCAGCAGCGAAGGAGTGGCTAGCTTCCTGTTTTTT

V: TRBV19
size: few
D: -
J: TRBJ1-5
CDR3: CASTRSGGGTGQPQHF
DNA: TGTGCCAGTACTCGGAGCGGCGGGGGAACGGGTCAGCCCCAGCATTTT

V: TRBV4-2
size: few
D: -
J: TRBJ2-7
CDR3: CASSQGGRRSYEQYF
DNA: TGTGCCAGCAGCCAAGGGGGTCGGCGTTCCTACGAGCAGTACTTC

V: TRBV2
size: -
D: TRBD1
J: TRBJ2-2
CDR3: CASSGSRQGSGELFF
DNA: TGTGCCAGCAGTGGAAGTCGACAGGGGAGCGGGGAGCTGTTTTTT

V: TRBV12-3/TRBV12-4
size: many
D: -
J: TRBJ2-6
CDR3: CASSLRITKGSGANVLTF
DNA: TGTGCCAGCAGTTTAAGGATCACGAAGGGCTCTGGGGCCAACGTCCTGACTTTC

V: TRBV7-3
size: few
D: -
J: TRBJ2-1
CDR3: CASSLRIGGVGSYNEQFF
DNA: TGTGCCAGCAGCTTAAGGATCGGCGGGGTGGGGTCCTACAATGAGCAGTTCTTC

V: TRBV2
size: -
D: TRBD1
J: TRBJ2-5
CDR3: CASRQGPQETQYF
DNA: TGTGCCAGCAGACAGGGGCCACAAGAGACCCAGTACTTC

V: TRBV11-2
size: -
D: -
J: TRBJ2-2
CDR3: CASSSLGTRSRTGELFF
DNA: TGTGCCAGCAGCTCCTTAGGAACTAGAAGCCGCACCGGGGAGCTGTTTTTT

V: TRBV21-1
size: -
D: -
J: TRBJ2-5
CDR3: CASTPAGTGKETQYF
DNA: TGTGCCAGCACCCCGGCCGGGACAGGGAAAGAGACCCAGTACTTC

V: TRBV7-6
size: -
D: TRBD1
J: TRBJ2-2
CDR3: CASSPGQLNTGELFF
DNA: TGTGCCAGCAGCCCGGGACAGTTGAACACCGGGGAGCTGTTTTTT

V: TRBV7-9
size: -
D: -
J: TRBJ2-1
CDR3: CASSTVKGRNEQFF
DNA: TGTGCCAGCAGCACCGTAAAGGGTAGGAATGAGCAGTTCTTC

V: TRBV10-3
size: few
D: -
J: TRBJ2-3
CDR3: CAISGLPGTDTQYF
DNA: TGTGCCATCAGTGGGCTGCCGGGCACAGATACGCAGTATTTT

V: TRBV20-1
size: few
D: TRBD1
J: TRBJ2-1
CDR3: CSANDRVPYNEQFF
DNA: TGCAGTGCAAATGACAGGGTCCCCTACAATGAGCAGTTCTTC

V: TRBV18
size: -
D: TRBD1
J: TRBJ2-6
CDR3: CASSPLPGQDRSGANVLTF
DNA: TGTGCCAGCTCACCACTCCCGGGACAGGACCGCTCTGGGGCCAACGTCCTGACTTTC

V: TRBV5-1
size: -
D: -
J: TRBJ2-7
CDR3: CASSLSVSEQYF
DNA: TGCGCCAGCAGCTTGAGCGTGTCCGAGCAGTACTTC

V: TRBV25-1
size: -
D: TRBD2
J: TRBJ2-1
CDR3: CASRASGGLINEQFF
DNA: TGTGCCAGCAGGGCTAGCGGGGGGCTTATCAATGAGCAGTTCTTC

V: TRBV9
size: -
D: TRBD2
J: TRBJ2-2
CDR3: CASSGPGLAGETGELFF
DNA: TGTGCCAGCAGCGGCCCGGGACTAGCGGGAGAAACCGGGGAGCTGTTTTTT